Listed here are 30 T cell receptor beta chains from one sample, sequenced in a study of OX40 agonist ivuxolimab in advanced cancers. Only in-frame clones appear in the TCRdb table, and some are missing; sequencing was by immunoSEQ multiplex PCR. The table includes 28,000 or so clones, about 77% detected once. Sequences were derived from CD4+ or CD8+ T cells sorted from blood, sampled in a trial of the OX40 agonist ivuxolimab. These receptors all stem from an adult with an advanced solid tumor such as melanoma, head and neck, liver or kidney cancer.

The chain links TRBV7-9 to TRBJ1-5, with 7 bases lining up with TRBD1. This CDR3 has 15 residues. V shed 5 bases and J 6 bases; nucleotides not matched to a gene: 10. Germline V gene sequence: CDR1 SEHNR, CDR2 FQNEAQ (reference sequence). CDR3 nucleotide sequence: TGTGCCAGCAGCCCCCGACAGGGATCCGGTCAGCCCCAGCATTTT. Encoded protein: CASSPRQGSGQPQHF.

The V gene is TRBV4-2, the J gene TRBJ2-1; perhaps D is TRBD1 or TRBD2 (6 bases each). Germline loops: CDR1 LGHNA, CDR2 YNFKEQ. The CDR3 length is 13 residues. V lost 5 bases and J lost 6, with 11 bases in between. CDR3 coding DNA: TGTGCCAGCAGCGAGGGGGGAGGCAATGAGCAGTTCTTC. Its protein is CASSEGGGNEQFF.

The chain recombines TRBV19 with TRBJ1-1; 7 nucleotides match TRBD1. The CDR3 runs to 14 residues. With 6 bases clipped from V and 5 bases from J, the junction kept 9 bases outside the gene matches. Germline V gives CDR1 LNHDA, CDR2 SQIVND (reference sequence). The CDR3 region is CASRPEGAWTEAFF. Here the CDR3 DNA reads TGTGCCAGTAGGCCGGAGGGGGCATGGACTGAAGCTTTCTTT.

V gene TRBV19 combines with J gene TRBJ2-1, with TRBD2 matching over 7 bases. Germline CDR1 is LNHDA and CDR2 is SQIVND (reference sequence). Trimming took 3 bases from V and 9 from J; bases not matched to a gene: 2. This CDR3 contains 12 residues. CDR3 sequence: CASSIGGGEQFF. The DNA of the CDR3 is TGTGCCAGTAGTATTGGGGGGGGTGAGCAGTTCTTC.

J is TRBJ1-1 and V is TRBV11-3, with unresolved D. CDR3 length: 14 residues. The germline CDR1 and CDR2 sequences are SGHNT and YENEEA. Trimming stripped 5 bases from V and 5 bases from J, with 15 bases between. CDR3 sequence: CASSPSGVGTEAFF. The CDR3 region has the DNA TGTGCCAGCAGCCCTAGTGGGGTTGGAACTGAAGCTTTCTTT.

This chain uses TRBV9 with TRBJ2-7, with a weak D call TRBD1 (6 bases). CDR3 size: 15 residues. Trimming took 0 bases from V and 3 from J, leaving 13 bases between them. Germline V gives CDR1 SGDLS, CDR2 YYNGEE. CDR3 sequence: CASSVGTELFYEQYF. CDR3 bases: TGTGCCAGCAGCGTAGGGACAGAACTTTTCTACGAGCAGTACTTC.

Within the sample, this clone is medium-sized. The chain recombines TRBV2 with TRBJ2-7; a weak D match, TRBD2 (5 bases). This CDR3 spans 13 amino acids. V lost 3 bases to trimming and J lost 7 bases, with 13 bases between them. The germline gives CDR1 SNHLY, CDR2 FYNNEI. As DNA, the CDR3 is TGTGCCAGCAGTGAGGAGGCTTTTGTGGAGCAGTACTTC. This sequence encodes CASSEEAFVEQYF.

The chain couples TRBV13 to TRBJ1-3; unclear D gene. Germline CDR1 PRHDT, CDR2 FYEKMQ (reference sequence). V dropped 9 bases and J dropped 0 bases, with 9 bases sitting between them. CDR3 length: 13 residues. The CDR3 DNA follows: TGTGCCAGTGAGGCGGGCTCTGGAAACACCATATATTTT. Protein product: CASEAGSGNTIYF.

The gene calls are TRBV6-5 and TRBJ2-5; D may be TRBD1 or TRBD2 (5 bases each). CDR3 length equals 15 residues. Germline CDR1 and CDR2: MNHEY and SVGAGI. Trimming removed 5 bases at V and 7 bases at J, with 20 bases between. The DNA for the CDR3 is TGTGCCAGCAGTCAATGGGACGCCCCTTGGGGGACCCAGTACTTC. Protein sequence: CASSQWDAPWGTQYF.

The rearrangement joins TRBV4-3 to TRBJ2-7; D unresolved. The CDR3 is 14 residues long. V was trimmed by 0 bases and J by 2 bases, leaving 8 bases between them. The germline CDR1 and CDR2 sequences are LGHNA and YSLEER. In DNA form, the CDR3 reads TGCGCCAGCAGCCAAGATTCACGAACCTACGAGCAGTACTTC. Translation gives CASSQDSRTYEQYF.

The rearrangement links TRBV9 to TRBJ1-5, with a tentative D call TRBD1 (5 bases). CDR3 length: 14 amino acids. Trimming stripped 3 bases from V and 1 base from J, with 8 bases between. Germline loops: CDR1 SGDLS, CDR2 YYNGEE. CDR3 amino acids: CASSAWDSNQPQHF. The CDR3 DNA reads TGTGCCAGCAGCGCATGGGACAGCAATCAGCCCCAGCATTTT.

V usage is TRBV5-6 and J usage is TRBJ2-5; tentative D call: TRBD2 (5 bases). This CDR3 region has 15 residues. Trimming took off 0 bases at V and 5 bases at J, with 14 bases between the two ends. CDR1 SGHDT and CDR2 YYEEEE come from the germline V gene. The CDR3 region has the DNA TGTGCCAGCAGCTTGGTGGCAACCTGGGAGGAGACCCAGTACTTC. Translation: CASSLVATWEETQYF.

This clone was seen a single time. V usage is TRBV6-5 and J usage is TRBJ2-5; TRBD2 matches 8 bases. This CDR3 region has 13 residues. Germline V gene lookup returns CDR1 MNHEY and CDR2 SVGAGI. The V gene end was trimmed by 7 bases and the J gene end by 7 bases; junction bases not matched to a gene: 8. In nucleotides, the CDR3 is TGTGCCAGCACCCCCACGGGGGGGCTGACCCAGTACTTC. This encodes CASTPTGGLTQYF.

About this clone: A read error may produce the germline difference seen at one junction end. The gene calls are TRBV7-7 and TRBJ2-2; D gene uncertain. The CDR3 is made up of 13 amino acids. CDR1 SSHAT and CDR2 FNYEAQ come from the germline V gene (reference sequence). The CDR3 DNA follows: TGTGCTAGCAGCTTTCAGGTCGCCGGGGAGCTGTTTTTT. It translates to CASSFQVAGELFF.

V is TRBV7-9 and J is TRBJ1-5; D is perhaps TRBD1 (6 bases). There are 15 residues in the CDR3. Trimming removed 2 bases at V and 1 base at J, with 9 bases between. Germline V gene data show CDR1 as SEHNR and CDR2 as FQNEAQ (reference sequence). CDR3 region: CASSLTGSSNQPQHF. The CDR3 nucleotides are TGTGCCAGCAGCTTAACAGGGTCCAGCAATCAGCCCCAGCATTTT.

The CDR3, as DNA: TGTGCCAGCAGTTTAATCGCTGACAGGGGGCTCGGCTACACCTTC. Its protein is CASSLIADRGLGYTF. The chain employs TRBV27 and TRBJ1-2; 10 nucleotides agree with TRBD1. V trimming: 2 bases; J trimming: 8 bases; junction bases outside the gene matches: 8. Germline V gives CDR1 MNHEY, CDR2 SMNVEV (reference sequence). The CDR3 covers 15 residues.

This clone was seen only once. The chain couples TRBV7-8 to TRBJ1-4; D unresolved. Germline assignment: CDR1 SGHVS and CDR2 FQNEAQ. CDR3 length equals 15 residues. Trimming removed 5 bases at V and 8 bases at J, with 18 bases between. CDR3 amino acids: CASSEAGGPREKLFF. As DNA, the CDR3 is TGTGCCAGCAGCGAAGCAGGCGGCCCCAGGGAAAAACTGTTTTTT.

The V call is TRBV29-1, the J call TRBJ1-1; TRBD1 aligns across 10 bases. Trimming cost V 3 bases and J 5 bases; bases outside gene matches: 6. Germline V gene lookup returns CDR1 SQVTM and CDR2 ANQGSEA. This CDR3 has 14 amino acids. The DNA of the CDR3 is TGCAGCGTTGAGTCGGACAGGGGGATGACTGAAGCTTTCTTT. Protein sequence: CSVESDRGMTEAFF.

This clone was recorded once. This chain uses TRBV19 with TRBJ2-1; weak D call: TRBD2 (5 bases). V lost 0 bases to trimming and J lost 6 bases, with 12 bases between them. Germline CDR1 is LNHDA and CDR2 is SQIVND (reference sequence). CDR3 length: 15 amino acids. This CDR3 reads CASSIEGRGGNEQFF. The CDR3 nucleotides read TGTGCCAGTAGTATAGAAGGCCGGGGTGGCAATGAGCAGTTCTTC.

CDR3: CASSLSVWSGYTF. CDR3 coding DNA: TGTGCCAGCAGTTTATCGGTATGGTCTGGCTACACCTTC. The chain uses TRBV27 and TRBJ1-2; D gene ambiguous. With 0 bases removed from V and 7 bases from J, the gap between germline ends came to 9 bases. Germline V lookup: CDR1 MNHEY, CDR2 SMNVEV (reference sequence). The CDR3 contains 13 residues.

This chain uses TRBV4-1 with TRBJ2-7; D may be TRBD1 (6 bases). Germline lookup yields CDR1 MGHRA and CDR2 YSYEKL. V lost 6 bases to trimming and J lost 3 bases, with 18 bases between them. This CDR3 spans 15 amino acids. The CDR3 sequence: CASSPGHSSFYEQYF. CDR3 bases: TGCGCCAGCAGTCCGGGACATTCATCATTCTACGAGCAGTACTTC.

The gene calls are TRBV11-3 and TRBJ2-5; D remains unclear. Trimming pared 1 base from V and 1 base from J, leaving 7 bases between. The CDR3 length is 14 residues. In germline, CDR1 is SGHNT, CDR2 YENEEA. The CDR3 nucleotides are TGTGCCAGCAGCTTAGTGGCTATCCAAGAGACCCAGTACTTC. Protein: CASSLVAIQETQYF.

In nucleotides, the CDR3 is TGTGCCAGCAGCTTGAAGGGGTTTAATGAAAAACTGTTTTTT. Translation gives CASSLKGFNEKLFF. The rearrangement joins TRBV5-6 to TRBJ1-4; D is possibly TRBD1 (5 bases). The CDR3 consists of 14 residues. Germline V gene data show CDR1 as SGHDT and CDR2 as YYEEEE. Trimming removed 1 base from V and 4 bases from J, with 8 bases in between. The full variable domain, its missing parts supplied by reference TRBV5-6 and TRBJ1-4, is DAGVTQSPTHLIKTRGQQVTLRCSPKSGHDTVSWYQQALGQGPQFIFQYYEEEERQRGNFPDRFSGHQFPNYSSELNVNALLLGDSALYLCASSLKGFNEKLFFGSGTQLSVL.

V and J are TRBV2 and TRBJ1-1; D not certain. Trimming removed 4 bases at V and 1 base at J, with 7 bases between. The germline V gene encodes CDR1 SNHLY and CDR2 FYNNEI. The CDR3 totals 13 residues. CDR3 loop: CASSVVQNTEAFF. CDR3 in DNA: TGTGCCAGCAGTGTTGTGCAGAACACTGAAGCTTTCTTT.

The V and J genes are TRBV5-3 and TRBJ2-7, with D perhaps being TRBD1 or TRBD2 (5 bases each). TRBV5-3 is filed as an ORF, its function uncertain. This CDR3 comprises 15 residues. V was trimmed by 8 bases and J by 0 bases, leaving 18 bases between them. CDR3 loop: CASPPWDGHSYEQYF. CDR3 sequence (DNA): TGTGCCAGCCCCCCCTGGGACGGACACTCCTACGAGCAGTACTTC.

The J gene is TRBJ2-1, the V gene TRBV29-1; 7 bases align to TRBD1. This CDR3 spans 13 amino acids. Trimming at V came to 4 bases and at J to 5 bases, leaving 5 bases not matched to a gene. Per germline, CDR1 SQVTM and CDR2 ANQGSEA. The CDR3 DNA sequence: TGCAGCGTTGCCGGGACAGACAACAATGAGCAGTTCTTC. Protein: CSVAGTDNNEQFF.

The CDR3 loop reads CASSVEGSRGELFF. DNA of the CDR3: TGTGCCAGCAGCGTAGAAGGGTCACGCGGGGAGCTGTTTTTT. This chain connects TRBV9 to TRBJ2-2; no reliable D call. Trimming took off 0 bases at V and 7 bases at J, with 10 bases between the two ends. Germline CDR1 reads SGDLS; CDR2 reads YYNGEE. This CDR3 has 14 residues.

The chain employs TRBV4-3 and TRBJ1-2, with D uncertain. Looked up from germline, CDR1 is LGHNA and CDR2 is YSLEER. Trimming pared 0 bases from V and 4 bases from J, leaving 6 bases between. The CDR3 spans 13 residues. This CDR3 is CASSQDYSYGYTF. The DNA of the CDR3 is TGCGCCAGCAGCCAAGACTACAGCTATGGCTACACCTTC.

The chain has TRBV7-6 and TRBJ2-3, with 7 bases that match TRBD1. The junction had 8 bases not matched to a gene; V was cut back by 9 bases and J by 2 bases. Germline CDR1 is SGHVS and CDR2 is FNYEAQ. This CDR3 region has 14 residues. CDR3 amino acids: CASHGTENTDTQYF. CDR3 in DNA: TGTGCCAGTCACGGGACAGAGAACACAGATACGCAGTATTTT.

The V call is TRBV18, the J call TRBJ1-2; TRBD1 matches 9 bases. Per germline, CDR1 KGHSH and CDR2 LQKENI. CDR3 length: 14 residues. Trimming removed 3 bases from V and 2 bases from J; junction bases left unmatched: 1. Written as DNA, the CDR3 is TGTGCCAGCTCACCCGGGACAGGGAACTATGGCTACACCTTC. It specifies CASSPGTGNYGYTF.